This T cell receptor (beta chain) emerged from a study of cytotoxic CD8 clonotypes in ibrutinib-treated CLL (dated by TCRdb to the early 2020s). In the study overall: The cohort had ten to twelve relapsed/refractory and 15 treatment-naive patients; 17 to 18 were IGHV unmutated. Partial responses were observed in 24 patients and complete responses in 2; after a median follow-up of around 68 months, remission was maintained in some 14 patients and progression was observed in some twelve. The response samples were drawn at a median of roughly eleven months into treatment, with a range of roughly 6 to 40 months. On average, each sample yielded about 250,000 productive templates and 94,082 productive rearrangements. Longitudinal samples were obtainable from about 30% of the roughly 86 participants in the trial. Cryopreserved peripheral blood mononuclear cells were collected before treatment, at response, and at either disease progression or sustained remission. All remission and progressive disease samples were collected while patients were still receiving ibrutinib. General study outcomes and caveats: Sampling times were not matched between patients in sustained remission and patients whose disease was progressing, and lymph node repertoires were not examined. Public clonotypes were rare and either contracted or stayed stable during treatment, and the rise in clonality at ibrutinib response reflected the expansion of private clonotypes. Clonality increased at ibrutinib response, stayed stable in sustained remission, and fell back toward baseline at progression. At baseline, clonality was higher than in age-matched healthy donors and showed a strong correlation with circulating CD8+ T-cell counts.

Turning to this clone: It has no known antigen specificity. It has no much larger one-base neighbor in the sample; base qualities were not kept.

The trim is 2 bases for V and 2 bases for J, with a gap of 11 bases between the germline ends. CDR1 is given as SGHVS and CDR2 as FNYEAQ, both from the germline V gene. From the cysteine up to the phenylalanine, the CDR3 has a length of 15 residues. The only DNA kept is the CDR3, 45 bases in frame from the first base. A MiSeq instrument was used for deep resolution sequencing, which targeted depths ranging from 1 in 1 million up to 1 in 200,000 T cells, with coverage averaging 10x for each clonotype. The immunoSEQ hsTCRB Kit was used to generate TCR beta libraries. The paper's processing steps were these. Data were analyzed with ImmunoSEQ Data Assistant and ImmunoSEQ Analyzer, with V, D and J genes assigned per IMGT definitions. Clonality, with values ranging from 0 to 1, was calculated as one minus the normalized Shannon entropy of productive rearrangement frequencies. Only overrepresented clonotypes making up at least 0.05% of each patient's repertoire were included in the public clonotype analysis. Some 13 repertoires from age-matched healthy donors, obtained from immuneACCESS, served as clonality controls. TCRdb re-hosts the immuneACCESS table, in-frame sequences only. Its copies lack some clones; in the studies checked, an unresolved V gene accounts for under half of them, and the cause for the rest is not known. V, J and clone size derive from that table, while D and trimming were established from the DNA sequence. The sample table records some 200,000 clones; 75% to 85% of these occur just once. Of the sample, 11% is held by the ten largest clones.

Interpreted using the paper, the time point label stands for: approximately 11 months on ibrutinib. For TCR beta library preparation, approximately 1.8 micrograms of genomic DNA was extracted from cryopreserved PBMCs. Longitudinal blood samples from CLL patients receiving ibrutinib monotherapy were subjected to high-throughput TCR beta sequencing. The patients took part in an open-label, single-center phase 2 trial of ibrutinib monotherapy. The input for sequencing was PBMCs, taken after 12 months of ibrutinib treatment. This sequence uses TRBV7-6 and TRBJ2-3; a confident D gene designation cannot be given. The clonotype comes from a human donor with chronic lymphocytic leukemia. The CDR3 protein sequence reads: CASSLIWSDTDTQYF. Read as DNA, the sequence is TGTGCCAGCAGCTTAATATGGAGTGACACAGATACGCAGTATTTT.